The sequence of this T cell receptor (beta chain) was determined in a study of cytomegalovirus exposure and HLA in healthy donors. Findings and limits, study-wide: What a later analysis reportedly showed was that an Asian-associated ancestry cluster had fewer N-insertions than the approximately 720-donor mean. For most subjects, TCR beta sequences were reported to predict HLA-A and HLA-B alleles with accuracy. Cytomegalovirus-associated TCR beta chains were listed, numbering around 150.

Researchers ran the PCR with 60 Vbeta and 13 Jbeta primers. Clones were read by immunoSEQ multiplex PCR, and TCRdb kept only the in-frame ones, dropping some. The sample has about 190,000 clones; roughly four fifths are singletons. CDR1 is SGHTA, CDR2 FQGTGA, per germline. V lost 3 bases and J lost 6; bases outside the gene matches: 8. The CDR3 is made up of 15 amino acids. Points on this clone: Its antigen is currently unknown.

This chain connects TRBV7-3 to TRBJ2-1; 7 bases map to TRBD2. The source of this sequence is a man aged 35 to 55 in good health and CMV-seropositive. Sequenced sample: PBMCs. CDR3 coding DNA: TGTGCCAGCAGCTTGCTTGCGGGAGCGATCAATGAGCAGTTCTTC. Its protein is CASSLLAGAINEQFF.